These T cell receptor beta chains were read from a single sample in a study of blood T cell repertoires in COVID-19. The table came from immunoSEQ multiplex PCR; TCRdb's copy has only in-frame clones and leaves some out. Altogether around 100,000 clones are present, more than 75% being singletons, with the ten largest covering roughly 8.1%. Sequenced input: peripheral blood. These receptors were collected from a woman between 40 and 55 years old with acute or convalescent COVID-19. The CDR3 runs from the conserved cysteine through the conserved F or W. A D gene is named only where the DNA matches it firmly. The listing skips clone size in some rows; elsewhere it reads once, few, many or a size class.

v_gene: TRBV12-3/TRBV12-4
j_gene: TRBJ1-6
abundance: .
d_gene: .
CDR3aa: CASGEGSPLHF
CDR3nt: TGTGCCAGTGGGGAGGGTTCACCCCTCCACTTT

v_gene: TRBV5-6
j_gene: TRBJ1-5
abundance: .
d_gene: .
CDR3aa: CASSLFRGNQPQHF
CDR3nt: TGTGCCAGCAGCTTATTCAGGGGCAATCAGCCCCAGCATTTT

v_gene: TRBV27
j_gene: TRBJ1-1
abundance: .
d_gene: .
CDR3aa: CASSSVRQEAFF
CDR3nt: TGTGCCAGCAGTTCGGTCAGACAGGAAGCTTTCTTT

v_gene: TRBV30
j_gene: TRBJ1-2
abundance: .
d_gene: .
CDR3aa: CAWSRTGSYGYTF
CDR3nt: TGTGCCTGGAGTCGGACGGGGAGCTATGGCTACACCTTC

v_gene: TRBV5-5
j_gene: TRBJ2-3
abundance: .
d_gene: TRBD1
CDR3aa: CASSTLTGGGTDTQYF
CDR3nt: TGTGCCAGCAGCACCCTGACAGGGGGTGGCACAGATACGCAGTATTTT

v_gene: TRBV7-2
j_gene: TRBJ2-1
abundance: .
d_gene: .
CDR3aa: CASSLDGGGSTYNEQFF
CDR3nt: TGTGCCAGCAGCTTAGACGGCGGGGGCTCCACCTACAATGAGCAGTTCTTC

v_gene: TRBV2
j_gene: TRBJ1-2
abundance: .
d_gene: .
CDR3aa: CASSEAGGLRLNYGYTF
CDR3nt: TGTGCCAGCAGTGAAGCGGGGGGTTTGAGGCTTAACTATGGCTACACCTTC

v_gene: TRBV20-1
j_gene: TRBJ2-7
abundance: .
d_gene: .
CDR3aa: CSASGTGYEQYF
CDR3nt: TGCAGTGCTAGTGGTACGGGGTACGAGCAGTACTTC

v_gene: TRBV7-9
j_gene: TRBJ2-1
abundance: .
d_gene: TRBD2
CDR3aa: CASSFLGLAGGNEQFF
CDR3nt: TGTGCCAGCAGTTTCTTAGGGCTAGCGGGCGGCAATGAGCAGTTCTTC

v_gene: TRBV24-1
j_gene: TRBJ1-2
abundance: .
d_gene: .
CDR3aa: CATSDSGQNYGYTF
CDR3nt: TGTGCCACCAGTGATTCAGGACAGAACTATGGCTACACCTTC

v_gene: TRBV6-5
j_gene: TRBJ1-1
abundance: .
d_gene: .
CDR3aa: CASRPPLTGNTEAFF
CDR3nt: TGTGCCAGCAGGCCACCCTTGACGGGGAACACTGAAGCTTTCTTT

v_gene: TRBV7-9
j_gene: TRBJ1-2
abundance: .
d_gene: .
CDR3aa: CASSRTSGEYTF
CDR3nt: TGTGCCAGCAGCCGTACGTCCGGGGAATACACCTTC

v_gene: TRBV5-1
j_gene: TRBJ2-3
abundance: once
d_gene: .
CDR3aa: CASSLWTRTDTQYF
CDR3nt: TGCGCCAGCAGCCTGTGGACTCGTACAGATACGCAGTATTTT

v_gene: TRBV18
j_gene: TRBJ1-3
abundance: .
d_gene: .
CDR3aa: CASSPRFGGPDSGNTIYF
CDR3nt: TGTGCCAGCTCACCACGATTTGGAGGCCCCGACTCTGGAAACACCATATATTTT

v_gene: TRBV5-1
j_gene: TRBJ2-7
abundance: .
d_gene: TRBD2
CDR3aa: CASSIGTSGGSEQYF
CDR3nt: TGCGCCAGCAGCATAGGGACTAGCGGGGGTTCCGAGCAGTACTTC

v_gene: TRBV2
j_gene: TRBJ2-1
abundance: .
d_gene: .
CDR3aa: CASKLEFGNEQFF
CDR3nt: TGTGCCAGCAAGTTAGAATTTGGCAATGAGCAGTTCTTC

v_gene: TRBV21-1
j_gene: TRBJ2-3
abundance: .
d_gene: .
CDR3aa: CAGGGGASRTDTQYF
CDR3nt: TGTGCTGGGGGCGGGGGGGCTTCCAGAACAGATACGCAGTATTTT

v_gene: TRBV19
j_gene: TRBJ1-2
abundance: .
d_gene: TRBD1
CDR3aa: CASSMVKGAYGYTF
CDR3nt: TGTGCCAGTAGTATGGTCAAGGGGGCTTATGGCTACACCTTC

v_gene: TRBV18
j_gene: TRBJ1-1
abundance: .
d_gene: .
CDR3aa: CASVVRENTEAFF
CDR3nt: TGTGCCAGCGTGGTGAGGGAGAACACTGAAGCTTTCTTT

v_gene: TRBV5-4
j_gene: TRBJ2-5
abundance: .
d_gene: .
CDR3aa: CASSLEQGRQETQYF
CDR3nt: TGTGCCAGCAGCCTAGAACAGGGCAGGCAAGAGACCCAGTACTTC

v_gene: TRBV18
j_gene: TRBJ2-3
abundance: .
d_gene: TRBD2
CDR3aa: CASSPQAGGTDTQYF
CDR3nt: TGTGCCAGCTCACCACAAGCGGGGGGCACAGATACGCAGTATTTT

v_gene: TRBV19
j_gene: TRBJ1-2
abundance: .
d_gene: TRBD1
CDR3aa: CASSIRGLYYGYTF
CDR3nt: TGTGCCAGTAGCATCAGGGGGCTTTACTATGGCTACACCTTC

v_gene: TRBV30
j_gene: TRBJ1-5
abundance: .
d_gene: .
CDR3aa: CAWSVLDSINQPQHF
CDR3nt: TGTGCCTGGAGTGTACTGGACAGTATTAATCAGCCCCAGCATTTT

v_gene: TRBV5-1
j_gene: TRBJ2-7
abundance: .
d_gene: TRBD1
CDR3aa: CASSLGQGGVYEQYF
CDR3nt: TGCGCCAGCAGCTTAGGACAGGGTGGGGTCTACGAGCAGTACTTC

v_gene: TRBV6-5
j_gene: TRBJ1-3
abundance: .
d_gene: .
CDR3aa: CASSYDSGSGNTIYF
CDR3nt: TGTGCCAGCAGTTACGACAGTGGCTCTGGAAACACCATATATTTT

v_gene: TRBV2
j_gene: TRBJ2-5
abundance: .
d_gene: .
CDR3aa: CASSESQGWETQYF
CDR3nt: TGTGCCAGCAGTGAATCACAGGGTTGGGAGACCCAGTACTTC

v_gene: TRBV6-8
j_gene: TRBJ1-1
abundance: .
d_gene: TRBD1
CDR3aa: CASSYWGQGGSEAFF
CDR3nt: TGTGCCAGCAGTTACTGGGGACAGGGAGGTTCTGAAGCTTTCTTT